These 30 T cell receptor beta chains were sequenced from one sample in a study of siplizumab effects on memory and regulatory T cells. This table comes from immunoSEQ multiplex PCR, and its TCRdb copy is limited to in-frame clones, with some not included. The sample has about 72,000 clones, 91% seen once; the top ten hold around 30%. The sequenced sample consisted of CD8+ T cells sorted from blood. The receptors shown here come from a human donor in good health.

This clone was counted a single time. The genes are TRBV4-1 and TRBJ1-4, with 7 bases identical to TRBD1. The CDR3 runs to 15 residues. Per germline, CDR1 MGHRA and CDR2 YSYEKL. Trimming cost V 0 bases and J 8 bases; bases outside gene matches: 6. CDR3: CASSQEGGSGEKLFF. In DNA, the CDR3 is TGCGCCAGCAGCCAAGAAGGGGGCTCAGGGGAAAAACTGTTTTTT.

The gene calls are TRBV4-1 and TRBJ1-1; maybe TRBD1 (5 bases). The length of the CDR3 is 12 residues. Germline loops: CDR1 MGHRA, CDR2 YSYEKL. V lost 1 base to trimming and J lost 6 bases, with 6 bases between them. This CDR3 is CASSQGQPEAFF. CDR3 in DNA: TGCGCCAGCAGCCAAGGACAGCCTGAAGCTTTCTTT.

The rearrangement uses TRBV5-6 and TRBJ2-2; TRBD1 or TRBD2 may be the D gene (5 bases each). Per the germline V gene, CDR1 is SGHDT and CDR2 is YYEEEE. Trimming stripped 0 bases from V and 6 bases from J, with 6 bases between. The CDR3 is 13 amino acids. The CDR3: CASSLGGAGELFF. CDR3 bases: TGTGCCAGCAGCTTGGGAGGGGCCGGGGAGCTGTTTTTT.

The chain uses TRBV4-1 and TRBJ1-2, with a tentative D call TRBD1 (6 bases). Per the germline V gene, CDR1 is MGHRA and CDR2 is YSYEKL. CDR3 length: 13 residues. The V end was cut by 4 bases, the J end by 4 bases, with 10 bases between. The CDR3: CASSRGQFYGYTF. In DNA, the CDR3 is TGCGCCAGCAGCCGCGGACAGTTCTATGGCTACACCTTC.

The rearrangement uses TRBV19 and TRBJ1-2, with 10 positions matching TRBD1. The V gene end was trimmed by 0 bases and the J gene end by 4 bases; junction bases not matched to a gene: 11. The CDR3 has 18 residues. Germline loops: CDR1 LNHDA, CDR2 SQIVND (reference sequence). The CDR3 DNA follows: TGTGCCAGTAGTATAGACCCTTCCGGGACAGGGGTTCCCTATGGCTACACCTTC. This gives the protein CASSIDPSGTGVPYGYTF.

CDR3 sequence: CASSLSGANVLTF. CDR3 DNA sequence: TGTGCCAGCAGCTTATCTGGGGCCAACGTCCTGACTTTC. V usage is TRBV5-8 and J usage is TRBJ2-6; D uncertain. Germline V gene data show CDR1 as SGHTS and CDR2 as YDEGEE. The CDR3 is 13 amino acids. Trimming took off 2 bases at V and 1 base at J, with 1 base between the two ends.

The gene calls are TRBV30 and TRBJ2-2; TRBD2 might be the D (6 bases). CDR1 GTSNPN and CDR2 SVGIG come from the germline V gene (reference sequence). Trimming pared 0 bases from V and 6 bases from J, leaving 8 bases between. This CDR3 comprises 13 residues. In DNA, the CDR3 is TGTGCCTGGAGTGTGGGGGGATCCGGGGAGCTGTTTTTT. Its translation: CAWSVGGSGELFF.

The chain combines TRBV19 with TRBJ2-3; tentative D call: TRBD2 (7 bases). Germline V gene lookup returns CDR1 LNHDA and CDR2 SQIVND (reference sequence). Trimming left V 6 bases short and J 1 base short, with 14 bases between. The CDR3 is 15 residues long. CDR3 nucleotides: TGTGCCAGTAGCCTAAACGGGGGGCGCACAGATACGCAGTATTTT. It encodes CASSLNGGRTDTQYF.

The chain employs TRBV11-2 and TRBJ1-5; D remains ambiguous. V was clipped by 4 bases and J by 4 bases, with 11 bases between them. Germline V gene lookup returns CDR1 SGHAT and CDR2 FQNNGV. The CDR3 sequence is 14 residues long. CDR3 in DNA: TGTGCCAGCAGCTCCTCAGATTTAAATCAGCCCCAGCATTTT. Protein sequence: CASSSSDLNQPQHF.

The chain combines TRBV27 with TRBJ2-7; 8 bases match TRBD2. The CDR3 covers 15 residues. J lost 3 bases, V lost 2 bases, and 6 bases had no gene match. The germline V gene has CDR1 MNHEY and CDR2 SMNVEV (reference sequence). CDR3 in DNA: TGTGCCAGCAGTTTAGCGGGGGGCCCCAACTACGAGCAGTACTTC. Its protein product is CASSLAGGPNYEQYF.

This sequence joins TRBV15 and TRBJ2-7; D is uncertain. Deletions cut 3 bases from V and 3 bases from J, with 3 bases between. The CDR3 has 11 residues. CDR1 is LNHNV and CDR2 is YYDKDF in the germline V gene (reference sequence). DNA for the CDR3: TGTGCCACCAGCAGGGGCTACGAGCAGTACTTC. Protein sequence: CATSRGYEQYF. The full variable domain, its missing parts supplied by reference TRBV15 and TRBJ2-7, is DAMVIQNPRYQVTQFGKPVTLSCSQTLNHNVMYWYQQKSSQAPKLLFHYYDKDFNNEADTPDNFQSRRPNTSFCFLDIRSPGLGDTAMYLCATSRGYEQYFGPGTRLTVT.

The chain uses TRBV29-1 and TRBJ2-1; the match to TRBD2 covers 7 bases. The CDR3 consists of 14 residues. Germline V gene data show CDR1 as SQVTM and CDR2 as ANQGSEA. V dropped 4 bases and J dropped 3; count of bases not matched to a gene: 6. CDR3 in DNA: TGCAGCGTTGTACCCCCTAGCGGCTACAATGAGCAGTTCTTC. This codes for CSVVPPSGYNEQFF.

The chain joins TRBV15 to TRBJ2-7; the D call may be TRBD1 or TRBD2 (7 bases each). The V and J ends lost 0 bases and 3 bases respectively, with 15 bases between them. CDR1 LNHNV and CDR2 YYDKDF come from the germline V gene (reference sequence). The CDR3 has 16 residues. CDR3 nucleotides: TGTGCCACCAGCAGAGATCAGGGAGGGACAGTCTACGAGCAGTACTTC. This sequence encodes CATSRDQGGTVYEQYF.

The chain uses TRBV11-2 and TRBJ2-5; the D is unclear. Germline values: CDR1 SGHAT, CDR2 FQNNGV. The CDR3 has 13 amino acids. Trimming pared 0 bases from V and 5 bases from J, leaving 7 bases between. The CDR3 loop reads CASSLELLETQYF. CDR3 DNA sequence: TGTGCCAGCAGCTTAGAACTGTTGGAGACCCAGTACTTC.

This clone was recorded once. The V gene is TRBV19, the J gene TRBJ1-1; D unclear. The CDR3 runs 14 residues. Trimming stripped 3 bases from V and 1 base from J, with 9 bases between. From germline, CDR1 is LNHDA and CDR2 SQIVND (reference sequence). The CDR3 region has the DNA TGTGCCAGTAGTATCGGCGGGAAGAACACTGAAGCTTTCTTT. Protein product: CASSIGGKNTEAFF.

The rearrangement joins TRBV29-1 to TRBJ1-1; tentative D call: TRBD1 (6 bases). The CDR3 covers 12 residues. In germline, CDR1 is SQVTM, CDR2 ANQGSEA. V was shortened by 7 bases and J by 6 bases, with 15 bases between the two germline ends. CDR3 sequence: CSGDGGRPEAFF. CDR3 nucleotides: TGCAGCGGGGACGGGGGCAGACCTGAAGCTTTCTTT.

By share, this clone counts as medium-sized. The chain combines TRBV7-3 with TRBJ2-1, with a possible D match to TRBD2 (5 bases). In germline, CDR1 is SGHTA, CDR2 FQGTGA. The germline V and J ends were trimmed by 2 bases and 3 bases, with 8 bases remaining between them. CDR3 length equals 14 residues. The CDR3 loop reads CASSLAGNYNEQFF. Here the CDR3 DNA reads TGTGCCAGCAGCTTAGCCGGGAACTACAATGAGCAGTTCTTC. Supplemented by reference TRBV7-3 and TRBJ2-1, the full variable domain reads GAGVSQTPSNKVTEKGKYVELRCDPISGHTALYWYRQSLGQGPEFLIYFQGTGAADDSGLPNDRFFAVRPEGSVSTLKIQRTERGDSAVYLCASSLAGNYNEQFFGPGTRLTVL.

The CDR3 reads CASSTLQDSYEQYF. DNA of the CDR3: TGTGCCAGCAGCACGTTACAGGACTCCTACGAGCAGTACTTC. The genes are TRBV5-4 and TRBJ2-7; TRBD1 might be the D (5 bases). Germline lookup yields CDR1 SGHNT and CDR2 YYREEE (reference sequence). V lost 4 bases to trimming and J lost 0 bases, with 11 bases between them. This CDR3 is built from 14 residues.

The rearrangement joins TRBV6-5 to TRBJ2-7, with no clear D. Germline CDR1 MNHEY, CDR2 SVGAGI. V was shortened by 6 bases and J by 2 bases, with 11 bases between the two germline ends. CDR3 size: 13 residues. CDR3 region: CASRPGLTYEQYF. For the CDR3, the DNA is TGTGCCAGCAGGCCGGGCCTCACCTACGAGCAGTACTTC.

The J gene is TRBJ2-7, the V gene TRBV19; 11 bases align to TRBD1. The J segment lost 2 bases and the V segment lost 3 bases, leaving 0 bases of the junction unmatched. This CDR3 is 14 amino acids long. Per the germline V gene, CDR1 is LNHDA and CDR2 is SQIVND (reference sequence). The CDR3 region is CASSMGQGAYEQYF. In DNA form, the CDR3 reads TGTGCCAGTAGTATGGGACAGGGGGCCTACGAGCAGTACTTC.

This clone was picked up a small number of times. The chain carries TRBV27 and TRBJ2-7; D may match TRBD1 or TRBD2 (6 bases each). CDR1 MNHEY and CDR2 SMNVEV come from the germline V gene (reference sequence). Trimming took 4 bases from V and 7 from J, leaving 14 bases between them. This CDR3 comprises 13 residues. The CDR3 sequence: CASSYRQEGEQYF. The CDR3 nucleotides are TGTGCCAGCAGTTATAGACAGGAGGGAGAGCAGTACTTC.

The CDR3 DNA is TGTGCCTCATCGGGGAGCACTGAAGCTTTCTTT. It yields the protein CASSGSTEAFF. V usage is TRBV7-9 and J usage is TRBJ1-1; no definite D call. Germline V lookup: CDR1 SEHNR, CDR2 FQNEAQ (reference sequence). Trimming took 11 bases from V and 4 from J, leaving 11 bases between them. The CDR3 runs to 11 residues.

The chain uses TRBV4-1 and TRBJ2-1; 7 bases are a match to TRBD2. The CDR3 consists of 14 residues. The ends lost 7 bases at V and 7 bases at J; junction bases unmatched: 10. Germline values: CDR1 MGHRA, CDR2 YSYEKL. CDR3 nucleotides: TGCGCCAGCAAGGAGGGAGGGCCGGGGAATGAGCAGTTCTTC. Amino acid sequence: CASKEGGPGNEQFF.

This chain uses TRBV6-5 with TRBJ2-7, with 7 bases lining up with TRBD2. The germline V gene encodes CDR1 MNHEY and CDR2 SVGAGI. V lost 6 bases, J lost 4 bases, and 3 bases stayed unmatched. This CDR3 contains 12 residues. CDR3 DNA sequence: TGTGCCAGCAGGGGACTAACATACGAGCAGTACTTC. Translating gives CASRGLTYEQYF.

This chain joins TRBV9 and TRBJ2-3; D is perhaps TRBD1 or TRBD2 (5 bases each). The CDR3 has 15 amino acids. Germline V gene lookup returns CDR1 SGDLS and CDR2 YYNGEE. V was trimmed by 3 bases and J by 2 bases, leaving 13 bases between them. Written as DNA, the CDR3 is TGTGCCAGCAGCGCCGGGACCGCCAACACAGATACGCAGTATTTT. Protein sequence: CASSAGTANTDTQYF.

The chain has TRBV19 and TRBJ2-7; no clear D. The V and J ends lost 5 bases and 3 bases respectively, with 14 bases between them. CDR3 length equals 14 residues. Germline values: CDR1 LNHDA, CDR2 SQIVND (reference sequence). CDR3 DNA: TGTGCCAGTAGTCCGGCAGCGATATACTACGAGCAGTACTTC. Residues: CASSPAAIYYEQYF.

The rearrangement uses TRBV7-9 and TRBJ1-1; D unclear. The length of the CDR3 is 13 residues. Germline assignment: CDR1 SEHNR and CDR2 FQNEAQ (reference sequence). V shed 4 bases and J shed 5 bases, with 11 bases lying between them. The DNA for the CDR3 is TGTGCCAGCAGCTCCTATGGTATTACTGAAGCTTTCTTT. Protein: CASSSYGITEAFF.

The V call is TRBV11-3, the J call TRBJ2-7, with D possibly being TRBD1 (5 bases). The CDR3 runs 12 residues. Germline V gene sequence: CDR1 SGHNT, CDR2 YENEEA. Trimming stripped 3 bases from V and 6 bases from J, with 9 bases between. CDR3 nucleotides: TGTGCCAGCAGCTTCGAAGGGGTCGAGCAGTACTTC. Protein: CASSFEGVEQYF.

The rearrangement uses TRBV7-9 and TRBJ2-3; 8 bases fit TRBD2. Germline V lookup: CDR1 SEHNR, CDR2 FQNEAQ (reference sequence). Trimming removed 5 bases from V and 6 bases from J; junction bases left unmatched: 7. This CDR3 comprises 14 residues. The CDR3 is CASSPSGSGDTQYF. DNA of the CDR3: TGTGCCAGCAGCCCCAGCGGGAGTGGTGATACGCAGTATTTT. Based on the CDR3 plus reference TRBV7-9 and TRBJ2-3, the full variable domain is DTGVSQNPRHKITKRGQNVTFRCDPISEHNRLYWYRQTLGQGPEFLTYFQNEAQLEKSRLLSDRFSAERPKGSFSTLEIQRTEQGDSAMYLCASSPSGSGDTQYFGPGTRLTVL.

The chain is built from TRBV11-2 and TRBJ2-7; D possibly matches TRBD1 or TRBD2 (5 bases each). Trimming took 4 bases from V and 0 from J, leaving 13 bases between them. Germline V gives CDR1 SGHAT, CDR2 FQNNGV. The CDR3 consists of 15 residues. The CDR3 DNA sequence: TGTGCCAGCAGCTCGGGGTGGGGCCCCTCCTACGAGCAGTACTTC. Translating gives CASSSGWGPSYEQYF.